The source of this T cell receptor (beta chain) is a study of blood T cell repertoires in COVID-19. In the study overall: Some COVID-19 samples were acute and others convalescent; all came from the United States, Italy and Spain. Sources were T cells, B-cell-depleted T cells, or PBMCs; the material itself was cDNA or gDNA.

V shed 6 bases, J shed 2 bases, and the junction held 3 bases outside the gene matches. The CDR3 is 14 residues long. Germline assignment: CDR1 SGHAT and CDR2 FQNNGV. Authors' methods: Reference gene primers were amplified, and this amplification served to estimate nucleated cell counts. Profiling relied on immunoSEQ multiplex PCR, and the TCRdb table lists in-frame clones only, not all of them. The D gene and trimming were derived from the DNA, and the V and J assignments and clone size from that table. The data contain fewer than 60,000 clones, around 84% of them singletons. This clone was counted a single time.

Material: peripheral blood. This chain connects TRBV11-2 to TRBJ2-2, with 7 bases matching TRBD2. The sequence was collected from a human donor in a cohort sampled during active COVID-19. This chain's CDR3 is CASRRDYNTGELFF. The CDR3 bases are TGTGCCAGCAGAAGGGACTACAACACCGGGGAGCTGTTTTTT.